The 12 T cell receptor beta chains given below trace back to one sample, sequenced in a study of T cells expressing NK-cell markers. TCRdb reprocessed the 5' RACE reads; each CDR3 protein has one entry and no DNA is given. Recorded for this sample: 150,000 to 180,000 distinct CDR3 sequences. The material sequenced was blood T cells: a sorted CD56 or NKG2C T cell subset, CD4+ or CD8+ T cells, or bulk PBMC T cells (not recorded which). These receptor sequences come from a woman in her forties or fifties in good health.

The chain couples TRBV12-3 or TRBV12-4 to TRBJ2-4; there is no DNA to check the TCRdb D call of TRBD2. CDR3 length: 17 residues. The CDR3 loop reads CASSLGSGGTAKNIQYF.

This chain uses TRBV6-5 with TRBJ2-5; TCRdb indicates TRBD1, and absent DNA this call remains unverified. This CDR3 contains 14 residues. From germline, CDR1 is MNHEY and CDR2 SVGAGI. The chain's CDR3 is CASSYSLTEETQYF.

The chain is built from TRBV27 and TRBJ2-1; the D gene TCRdb calls, TRBD1, cannot be checked with no DNA. The germline V gene has CDR1 MNHEY and CDR2 SMNVEV (reference sequence). The CDR3 covers 16 residues. The CDR3 spells CASSPGTGGSYNEQFF.

The rearrangement joins TRBV4-1 to TRBJ1-6. Looked up from germline, CDR1 is MGHRA and CDR2 is YSYEKL. The CDR3 consists of 14 residues. The CDR3 reads CASTTRFYNSPLHF.

The J gene is TRBJ2-1, the V gene TRBV13; TCRdb's D gene call, TRBD1, goes unchecked for lack of DNA. Germline V gene data show CDR1 as PRHDT and CDR2 as FYEKMQ (reference sequence). This CDR3 spans 13 amino acids. The CDR3 region is CASSLWDRGAQFF.

V gene TRBV27 combines with J gene TRBJ2-4. CDR1 is MNHEY and CDR2 is SMNVEV in the germline V gene (reference sequence). The CDR3 runs 14 residues. CDR3 in amino acids: CASSISAWGNIQYF.

V usage is TRBV18 and J usage is TRBJ1-1. The V gene's germline CDR1 is KGHSH and CDR2 LQKENI. CDR3 length: 13 residues. The CDR3 sequence: CASSPREDTEAFF.

V and J are TRBV4-1 and TRBJ2-3; TCRdb calls TRBD2, which cannot be checked without DNA. The CDR3 has 15 residues. Germline-derived CDR1 and CDR2 are MGHRA and YSYEKL. The CDR3 protein is CASSQVGTSGSGQYF.

The gene calls are TRBV27 and TRBJ2-7; TCRdb outputs TRBD1, but without DNA this stays unchecked. Germline assignment: CDR1 MNHEY and CDR2 SMNVEV (reference sequence). The CDR3 spans 13 residues. CDR3 sequence: CASNQQGRHEQYF.

CDR3 in amino acids: CASSQPGLANEQYF. The genes are TRBV4-1 and TRBJ2-7; TCRdb designates TRBD2, a call that cannot be tested without DNA. Per the germline V gene, CDR1 is MGHRA and CDR2 is YSYEKL. The CDR3 has 14 amino acids.

The chain employs TRBV7-8 and TRBJ2-1; TCRdb returns TRBD1, unconfirmable since there is no DNA. This CDR3 has 15 residues. Germline loops: CDR1 SGHVS, CDR2 FQNEAQ. CDR3 in amino acids: CASSLVAGSYNEQFF.

CDR3 sequence reads: CSARDPGASGNTIYF. The chain carries TRBV20-1 and TRBJ1-3. The length of the CDR3 is 15 residues. Germline-derived CDR1 and CDR2 are DFQATT and SNEGSKA (reference sequence).